Below are 28 T cell receptor beta chains sequenced from a single sample in a study of blood T cell repertoires in COVID-19. The assay was immunoSEQ multiplex PCR, and TCRdb's table has in-frame clones only and misses some. The sample carries 200,000 to 300,000 clones, 83% recorded once. Specimen: peripheral blood. The receptors were sampled from a human donor in a cohort sampled during active COVID-19.

The chain has TRBV29-1 and TRBJ2-5; 7 nucleotides agree with TRBD1. The J segment lost 3 bases and the V segment lost 7 bases, leaving 5 bases of the junction unmatched. In germline, CDR1 is SQVTM, CDR2 ANQGSEA. The CDR3 has 12 amino acids. As DNA, the CDR3 is TGCAGCGGAGGGACAGCCGAAGAGACCCAGTACTTC. Translated: CSGGTAEETQYF.

This clone was found once. This rearrangement joins TRBV6-1 to TRBJ2-3; 10 bases agree with TRBD2. This CDR3 has 16 residues. V shed 2 bases, J shed 1 base, and the junction held 3 bases outside the gene matches. The V gene's germline CDR1 is MNHNS and CDR2 SASEGT. In nucleotides, the CDR3 is TGTGCCAGCAGTGAAAGGCTAGCGGGGGGCACAGATACGCAGTATTTT. Encoded protein: CASSERLAGGTDTQYF.

The chain combines TRBV6-6 with TRBJ1-3; possible D gene TRBD1, 5 bases. Trimming removed 6 bases from V and 0 bases from J, with 12 bases in between. This CDR3 is built from 15 residues. From germline, CDR1 is MNHNY and CDR2 SVGAGI (reference sequence). The CDR3 DNA follows: TGTGCCAGCAGCCCAACAGGTGCCTCTGGAAACACCATATATTTT. Its protein product is CASSPTGASGNTIYF.

CDR3 sequence: CASSLAQGITGELFF. In DNA, the CDR3 is TGCGCCAGCAGCTTGGCACAGGGAATCACCGGGGAGCTGTTTTTT. The chain employs TRBV5-1 and TRBJ2-2; D is possibly TRBD1 (6 bases). CDR1 SGHRS and CDR2 YFSETQ come from the germline V gene. The CDR3 length is 15 residues. Between the trimmed V and J ends, which lost 0 bases and 4 bases, there was a span of 10 bases. Supplemented by reference TRBV5-1 and TRBJ2-2, the full variable domain reads KAGVTQTPRYLIKTRGQQVTLSCSPISGHRSVSWYQQTPGQGLQFLFEYFSETQRNKGNFPGRFSGRQFSNSRSEMNVSTLELGDSALYLCASSLAQGITGELFFGEGSRLTVL.

The chain employs TRBV29-1 and TRBJ1-1; TRBD1 agrees at 10 bases. The ends lost 5 bases at V and 0 bases at J; junction bases unmatched: 6. This CDR3 has 15 residues. CDR1 is SQVTM and CDR2 is ANQGSEA in the germline V gene. The DNA of the CDR3 is TGCAGCGTTCGGACAGGGGGATCTATGAACACTGAAGCTTTCTTT. It yields the protein CSVRTGGSMNTEAFF.

The chain links TRBV2 to TRBJ1-6; 8 bases line up with TRBD1. CDR1 and CDR2 from the germline V gene are SNHLY and FYNNEI. The CDR3 covers 14 residues. Trimming removed 6 bases from V and 7 bases from J; junction bases left unmatched: 5. CDR3 nucleotides: TGTGCCAGCAGGCCCGGGACAGGAAATTCACCCCTCCACTTT. It yields the protein CASRPGTGNSPLHF.

The gene calls are TRBV19 and TRBJ2-1; 11 positions agree with TRBD2. CDR3 size: 16 residues. J was trimmed by 5 bases and V by 5 bases; bases with no gene match: 8. Germline CDR1 and CDR2: LNHDA and SQIVND (reference sequence). The CDR3 reads CASSPHLAGGDNEQFF. CDR3 DNA sequence: TGTGCCAGTAGTCCGCACCTAGCGGGGGGCGACAATGAGCAGTTCTTC.

Notes on this clone: Other DNA sequences in the same sample also yield this CDR3. J is TRBJ1-1 and V is TRBV12-3 or TRBV12-4; tentative D call: TRBD1 (6 bases). The CDR3 spans 13 residues. V was trimmed by 1 base and J by 5 bases, leaving 8 bases between them. The chain's CDR3 is CASSLGGGTEAFF. The CDR3 nucleotides are TGTGCCAGCAGTTTAGGAGGGGGTACTGAAGCTTTCTTT.

The chain combines TRBV9 with TRBJ1-1, with 8 bases that match TRBD1. The junction had 7 bases not matched to a gene; V was cut back by 3 bases and J by 3 bases. The CDR3 covers 15 residues. The germline V gene encodes CDR1 SGDLS and CDR2 YYNGEE. DNA of the CDR3: TGTGCCAGCAGCGCGGGTCAGGGGGCGGACACTGAAGCTTTCTTT. It codes for CASSAGQGADTEAFF.

This chain links TRBV6-6 with TRBJ1-1, with 10 nucleotides matching TRBD1. This CDR3 region has 12 residues. The V segment lost 8 bases and the J segment 7 bases; nucleotides outside the gene matches: 4. Germline V gives CDR1 MNHNY, CDR2 SVGAGI (reference sequence). CDR3 sequence: CASGQGEGEAFF. The CDR3 DNA reads as TGTGCCAGCGGACAGGGGGAGGGTGAAGCTTTCTTT.

The chain has TRBV19 and TRBJ2-2; no definite D call. The ends were cut back, 9 bases at V and 8 bases at J, with 13 bases in the middle. The CDR3 is 12 residues long. Germline loops: CDR1 LNHDA, CDR2 SQIVND (reference sequence). The CDR3 DNA reads as TGTGCCAGCCTCTCCGCCAGAGGGGAGCTGTTTTTT. It codes for CASLSARGELFF.

CDR3 in amino acids: CASSQDNSPSSNEKLFF. The CDR3 coding sequence is TGTGCCAGCAGCCAAGATAACAGTCCCTCTTCGAATGAAAAACTGTTTTTT. The rearrangement joins TRBV4-2 to TRBJ1-4; D not resolved. This CDR3 region has 17 residues. Germline CDR1 reads LGHNA; CDR2 reads YNFKEQ. V gave up 0 bases and J gave up 5 bases, with 16 bases separating them.

The V and J genes are TRBV7-2 and TRBJ2-1; 11 positions match TRBD2. Germline values: CDR1 SGHTA, CDR2 FQGNSA. The CDR3 extends over 16 amino acids. Germline trimming cut 5 bases from V and 4 bases from J; bases unmatched to any gene: 7. This chain's CDR3 is CASSPGTSGLYNEQFF. The CDR3 nucleotides read TGTGCCAGCAGCCCAGGGACTAGCGGTCTATACAATGAGCAGTTCTTC.

The V call is TRBV19, the J call TRBJ2-5, with 10 bases that match TRBD1. With 4 bases clipped from V and 5 bases from J, the junction kept 4 bases outside the gene matches. This CDR3 region has 14 residues. In germline, CDR1 is LNHDA, CDR2 SQIVND (reference sequence). The CDR3 sequence: CASSTGQGVETQYF. CDR3 coding DNA: TGTGCCAGTAGTACCGGACAGGGGGTCGAGACCCAGTACTTC.

V is TRBV5-4 and J is TRBJ1-4, with TRBD1 matching over 11 bases. This CDR3 has 15 residues. V lost 4 bases, J lost 10 bases, and 9 bases stayed unmatched. CDR1 is SGHNT and CDR2 is YYREEE in the germline V gene (reference sequence). The CDR3 loop is CASSSEGQGAGKLFF. In DNA, the CDR3 is TGTGCCAGCAGCAGTGAAGGACAGGGGGCCGGAAAACTGTTTTTT. Complete variable domain (other parts from reference TRBV5-4 and TRBJ1-4): ETGVTQSPTHLIKTRGQQVTLRCSSQSGHNTVSWYQQALGQGPQFIFQYYREEENGRGNFPPRFSGLQFPNYSSELNVNALELDDSALYLCASSSEGQGAGKLFFGSGTQLSVL.

This clone was seen only once. The rearrangement uses TRBV5-1 and TRBJ2-7; 8 positions agree with TRBD2. In germline, CDR1 is SGHRS, CDR2 YFSETQ. CDR3 length: 15 amino acids. With V trimmed by 3 bases and J by 5 bases, 10 bases remained unmatched. CDR3 nucleotides: TGCGCCAGCAGCTCGCTAGCGGGCCTGGACCACGAGCAGTACTTC. Translated: CASSSLAGLDHEQYF.

The chain links TRBV12-5 to TRBJ1-6, with 7 nucleotides matching TRBD1. The junction had 15 bases not matched to a gene; V was cut back by 0 bases and J by 4 bases. The CDR3 covers 20 residues. Germline assignment: CDR1 LGHNT and CDR2 FRNRAP. Here the CDR3 DNA reads TGTGCTAGTGGTTTGGTGCTAGACGAGGGGGCGCCTTATTATAATTCACCCCTCCACTTT. Translated: CASGLVLDEGAPYYNSPLHF.

The rearrangement links TRBV23-1 to TRBJ2-2; 7 nucleotides agree with TRBD2. TRBV23-1 is assigned to the ORF class and has an uncertain function. V was pared by 7 bases and J by 0 bases, with 11 bases of the junction left unmatched. The CDR3 is made up of 17 amino acids. CDR3 residues: CASTTGDGTTNTGELFF. In DNA, the CDR3 is TGCGCCAGCACCACTGGGGATGGGACTACGAACACCGGGGAGCTGTTTTTT.

The chain carries TRBV6-6 and TRBJ2-7; D gene uncertain. Germline lookup yields CDR1 MNHNY and CDR2 SVGAGI (reference sequence). The CDR3 extends over 15 amino acids. Trimming stripped 6 bases from V and 0 bases from J, with 15 bases between. The CDR3 sequence is CASSLNTRSSYEQYF. Here the CDR3 DNA reads TGTGCCAGCAGCCTTAACACGAGGAGCTCCTACGAGCAGTACTTC.

This chain links TRBV5-1 with TRBJ2-5, with TRBD2 matching over 8 bases. The length of the CDR3 is 14 residues. Germline CDR1 SGHRS, CDR2 YFSETQ. Germline trimming cut 3 bases from V and 4 bases from J; bases unmatched to any gene: 5. In DNA, the CDR3 is TGCGCCAGCAGCTCGGGACTAGTCGCAGAGACCCAGTACTTC. Its protein product is CASSSGLVAETQYF.

Only one count was recorded for this clone. The V gene is TRBV9, the J gene TRBJ2-7; D may be TRBD1 (5 bases). Trimming took 4 bases from V and 0 from J, leaving 14 bases between them. The length of the CDR3 is 15 residues. Germline V gives CDR1 SGDLS, CDR2 YYNGEE. The CDR3 sequence is CASSPRTGSSYEQYF. The CDR3 nucleotides are TGTGCCAGCAGCCCTCGTACAGGAAGCTCCTACGAGCAGTACTTC.

The CDR3 DNA sequence: TGTGCCAGCAGCCCTACCGGGGCGGGGGTAATTCGCAATGAGCAGTTCTTC. Translating gives CASSPTGAGVIRNEQFF. V is TRBV7-9 and J is TRBJ2-1; 7 bases are shared with TRBD2. The CDR3 runs to 17 residues. From germline, CDR1 is SEHNR and CDR2 FQNEAQ (reference sequence). After removal of 5 bases from V and 6 bases from J, the junction contained 16 bases not matched to a gene.

This clone occurred once. CDR3 loop: CASAPRTANTGELFF. DNA of the CDR3: TGTGCCAGCGCCCCCCGGACAGCTAACACCGGGGAGCTGTTTTTT. The chain uses TRBV6-6 and TRBJ2-2; perhaps TRBD1 as D (6 bases). CDR3 length: 15 amino acids. V was clipped by 8 bases and J by 2 bases, with 15 bases between them. CDR1 is MNHNY, CDR2 SVGAGI, per germline (reference sequence).

This rearrangement joins TRBV30 to TRBJ2-1, with D unresolved. This CDR3 has 11 amino acids. The V gene's germline CDR1 is GTSNPN and CDR2 SVGIG (reference sequence). Between the trimmed V and J ends, which lost 5 bases and 6 bases, there was a span of 8 bases. CDR3 residues: CAWARVNEQFF. The CDR3 bases are TGTGCCTGGGCCCGGGTCAATGAGCAGTTCTTC.

The rearrangement uses TRBV24-1 and TRBJ1-2, with a tentative D call TRBD1 (6 bases). The germline V gene encodes CDR1 KGHDR and CDR2 SFDVKD. V was pared by 3 bases and J by 7 bases, with 11 bases between. The CDR3 contains 13 residues. The CDR3 loop is CATSDRGAGGYTF. The CDR3 DNA reads TGTGCCACCAGTGATCGGGGGGCTGGTGGCTACACCTTC.

This clone was counted a few times. V gene TRBV5-4 combines with J gene TRBJ1-5; weak D call: TRBD1 (5 bases). This CDR3 region has 15 residues. Looked up from germline, CDR1 is SGHNT and CDR2 is YYREEE (reference sequence). V lost 3 bases and J lost 3, with 13 bases in between. The CDR3 region is CASSWGGVTNQPQHF. CDR3 sequence (DNA): TGTGCCAGCAGCTGGGGAGGGGTTACCAATCAGCCCCAGCATTTT.

V is TRBV28 and J is TRBJ2-2; 9 bases match TRBD1. J lost 5 bases, V lost 8 bases, and 6 bases had no gene match. The length of the CDR3 is 14 residues. Germline V gene sequence: CDR1 MDHEN, CDR2 SYDVKM. For the CDR3, the DNA is TGTGCCAGCCGGACAGGGGAGCAAACCGGGGAGCTGTTTTTT. It specifies CASRTGEQTGELFF.

The chain employs TRBV7-6 and TRBJ1-4, with TRBD1 matching over 7 bases. The germline V gene encodes CDR1 SGHVS and CDR2 FNYEAQ. Trimming at V came to 3 bases and at J to 3 bases, leaving 1 base not matched to a gene. The CDR3 totals 14 residues. In DNA form, the CDR3 reads TGTGCCAGCAGCTTGGGACAGTCTAATGAAAAACTGTTTTTT. Protein sequence: CASSLGQSNEKLFF.